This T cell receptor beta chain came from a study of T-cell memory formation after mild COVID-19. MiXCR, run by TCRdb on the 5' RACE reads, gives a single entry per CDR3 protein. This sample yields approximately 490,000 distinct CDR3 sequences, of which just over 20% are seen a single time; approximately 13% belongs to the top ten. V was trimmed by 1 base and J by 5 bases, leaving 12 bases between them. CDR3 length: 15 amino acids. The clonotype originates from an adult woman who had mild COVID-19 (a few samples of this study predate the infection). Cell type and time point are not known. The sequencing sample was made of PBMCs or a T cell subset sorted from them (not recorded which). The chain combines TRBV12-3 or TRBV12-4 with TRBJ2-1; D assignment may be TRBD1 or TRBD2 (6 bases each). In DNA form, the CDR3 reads TGTGCCAGCAGTTTAGAGGGGGGCCCCCACAATGAGCAGTTCTTC. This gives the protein CASSLEGGPHNEQFF.